This paragraph reports one T cell receptor (beta chain). Its cognate antigen is unknown. This sample was included in a study of T cell responses to AZD1222 COVID-19 vaccine. Study-wide points: The number of AZD1222 recipients seropositive at baseline was only 5 to 7.

Trimming removed 0 bases from V and 15 bases from J, with 9 bases in between. This CDR3 is built from 10 residues. The germline V gene encodes CDR1 SQVTM and CDR2 ANQGSEA. This table comes from immunoSEQ multiplex PCR, and its TCRdb copy is limited to in-frame clones, with some not included. The sample consists of fewer than 150,000 clones, about 82% of them appearing once. This chain uses TRBV29-1 with TRBJ2-1; no firm D call. The source of this sequence is an adult who received the AZD1222 COVID-19 vaccine. Specimen: peripheral blood, collected 28 days after the second AZD1222 dose. CDR3 sequence: CSVEDRPRFF. CDR3 DNA sequence: TGCAGCGTTGAAGACCGGCCACGGTTCTTC.